This T cell receptor beta chain was sequenced in a study of T cells expressing NK-cell markers. About the study: According to the study, TCR beta repertoires originated from sorted CD3+CD56+NKG2C+, CD3+CD56+NKG2C- and CD3+CD56-NKG2C+ T cells.

Study findings and constraints: There were a few donors in whom these clonotypes also led the CD3+CD56-NKG2C+ fraction.

Of note for this clonotype: The antigen remains unidentified.

Using the 5' RACE reads, TCRdb records one entry per CDR3 protein without DNA. In total, the table holds approximately 380,000 distinct CDR3 sequences. The CDR3 consists of 16 residues. CDR1 SGHRS and CDR2 YFSETQ come from the germline V gene. The sequencing input was blood T cells: a sorted CD56 or NKG2C T cell subset, CD4+ or CD8+ T cells, or bulk PBMC T cells (not recorded which). The source of this sequence is a man between 18 and 69 years old in good health. V usage is TRBV5-1 and J usage is TRBJ1-1. The CDR3 region is CASSSTTSQVNTEAFF.